The 3 T cell receptor beta chains given below trace back to one sample, sequenced in a study of cytomegalovirus exposure and HLA in healthy donors. The PCR ran on 60 Vbeta and 13 Jbeta primers. TCRdb's table, derived via immunoSEQ multiplex PCR, lists solely in-frame clones and lacks some. The sample carries 95,000 to 150,000 clones, 60% to 75% recorded once. Specimen: PBMCs. The source is a woman in her thirties or forties in good health and CMV-seropositive.

The chain recombines TRBV15 with TRBJ1-5; D is unresolved. Trimming cost V 0 bases and J 7 bases, with 13 bases left between them. There are 15 residues in the CDR3. Germline V gene lookup returns CDR1 LNHNV and CDR2 YYDKDF (reference sequence). The DNA for the CDR3 is TGTGCCACCAGCAGAGAAGAGGAGCTCGGCCAGCCCCAGCATTTT. Residues: CATSREEELGQPQHF.

The chain employs TRBV4-3 and TRBJ2-2; 8 bases agree with TRBD1. Germline V gene lookup returns CDR1 LGHNA and CDR2 YSLEER. Losses at the gene ends were 1 base for V and 3 bases for J; bases not matched to a gene: 4. The CDR3 has 16 residues. CDR3 DNA sequence: TGCGCCAGCAGCCAAGGGAGACAGGGGTACACCGGGGAGCTGTTTTTT. The encoded protein is CASSQGRQGYTGELFF.

This chain uses TRBV9 with TRBJ2-7; D is possibly TRBD1 (6 bases). The CDR3 length is 14 residues. The V gene lost 0 bases and the J gene lost 1 base, with 8 bases spanning the gap. Per the germline V gene, CDR1 is SGDLS and CDR2 is YYNGEE. The CDR3 nucleotides read TGTGCCAGCAGCGTAGCCGACAGGTCCTACGAGCAGTACTTC. The encoded protein is CASSVADRSYEQYF.